The T cell receptor beta chain described here comes from a study of T cells in Graves' hyperthyroidism and ophthalmopathy. Study details: Specimen type is peripheral blood, collected at initial diagnosis prior to any treatment. General study results and limits: Blood also carried most thyroid clonotypes expanded above 0.001. The model identified upcoming ophthalmopathy a median approximately 6.4 months ahead of onset.

Amplification targeted TCR beta CDR3 regions from RNA transcripts. RT-PCR in the first round (using the HTBI primer set) targeted the TCR CDR3. TCRdb independently ran MiXCR on the multiplex PCR reads; one entry per CDR3 protein. The data show nearly 750,000 distinct CDR3 sequences, about 35% seen once. It was less than 13 ml of fresh peripheral blood that supplied the PBMCs. A remark on this clonotype: The antigen is unknown.

Germline assignment: CDR1 SQVTM and CDR2 ANQGSEA. The CDR3 length is 14 residues. V trimming: 3 bases; J trimming: 9 bases; junction bases outside the gene matches: 9. Material: blood. V is TRBV29-1 and J is TRBJ2-7; 12 bases align to TRBD1. This sequence was found in a woman in her thirties or forties with Graves' hyperthyroidism. This CDR3 is CSVDLGQGAPGQYF. Here the CDR3 DNA reads TGCAGCGTTGATTTGGGACAGGGGGCGCCCGGGCAGTACTTC.